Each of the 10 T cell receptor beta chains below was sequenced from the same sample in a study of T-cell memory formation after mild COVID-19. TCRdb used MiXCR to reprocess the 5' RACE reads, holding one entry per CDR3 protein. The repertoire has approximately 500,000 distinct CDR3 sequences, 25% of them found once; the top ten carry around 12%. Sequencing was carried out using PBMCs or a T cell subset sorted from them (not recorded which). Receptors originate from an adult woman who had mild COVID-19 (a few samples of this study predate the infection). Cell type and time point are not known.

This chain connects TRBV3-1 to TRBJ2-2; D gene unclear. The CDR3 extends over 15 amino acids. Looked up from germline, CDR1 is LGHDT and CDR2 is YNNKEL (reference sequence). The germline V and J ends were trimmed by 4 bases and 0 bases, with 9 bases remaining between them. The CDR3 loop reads CASSPDPANTGELFF. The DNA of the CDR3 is TGTGCCAGCAGCCCCGACCCCGCGAACACCGGGGAGCTGTTTTTT.

The CDR3 DNA reads TGTGCCAGCAGCTTAGATGTGGGGGCGTCCTACGAGCAGTACTTC. Protein product: CASSLDVGASYEQYF. V and J are TRBV11-2 and TRBJ2-7, with D possibly matching TRBD1 (6 bases). V lost 0 bases to trimming and J lost 1 base, with 10 bases between them. CDR3 size: 15 residues. Germline V lookup: CDR1 SGHAT, CDR2 FQNNGV.

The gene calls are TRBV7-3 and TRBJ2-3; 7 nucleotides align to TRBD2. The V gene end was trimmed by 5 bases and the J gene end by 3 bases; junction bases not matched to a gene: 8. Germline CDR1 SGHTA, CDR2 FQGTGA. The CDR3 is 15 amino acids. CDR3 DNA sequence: TGTGCCAGCAGCCTGGGGGGGGTAGAAACAGATACGCAGTATTTT. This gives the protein CASSLGGVETDTQYF.

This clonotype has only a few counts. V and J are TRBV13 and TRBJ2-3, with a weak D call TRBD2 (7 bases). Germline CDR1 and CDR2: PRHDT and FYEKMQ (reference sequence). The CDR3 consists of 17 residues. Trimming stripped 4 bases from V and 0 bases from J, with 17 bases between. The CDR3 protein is CASSSLSGGSSTDTQYF. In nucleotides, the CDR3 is TGTGCCAGCAGCTCCCTCTCGGGGGGCTCAAGCACAGATACGCAGTATTTT. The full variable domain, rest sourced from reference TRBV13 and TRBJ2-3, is AAGVIQSPRHLIKEKRETATLKCYPIPRHDTVYWYQQGPGQDPQFLISFYEKMQSDKGSIPDRFSAQQFSDYHSELNMSSLELGDSALYFCASSSLSGGSSTDTQYFGPGTRLTVL.

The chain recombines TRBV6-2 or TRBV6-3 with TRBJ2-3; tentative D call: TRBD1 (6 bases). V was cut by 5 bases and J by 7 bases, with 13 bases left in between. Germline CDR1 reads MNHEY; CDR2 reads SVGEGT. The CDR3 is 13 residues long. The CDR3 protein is CASSPGTIHTQYF. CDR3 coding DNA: TGTGCCAGCAGTCCAGGGACAATCCATACGCAGTATTTT.

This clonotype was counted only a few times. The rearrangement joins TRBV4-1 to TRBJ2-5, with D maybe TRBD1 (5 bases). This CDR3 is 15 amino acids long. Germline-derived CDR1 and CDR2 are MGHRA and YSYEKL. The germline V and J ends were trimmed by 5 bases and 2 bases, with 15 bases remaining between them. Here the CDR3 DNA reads TGCGCCAGCAGCGCAGGGTTGCCCTCTCAAGAGACCCAGTACTTC. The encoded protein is CASSAGLPSQETQYF.

The CDR3 region has the DNA TGTGCCAGCAGTTACTCTACTGGACCTTCCTACGAGCAGTACTTC. Translating it yields CASSYSTGPSYEQYF. This sequence joins TRBV6-2 or TRBV6-3 and TRBJ2-7; no firm D call. CDR1 and CDR2 (germline): MNHEY, SVGEGT. The V end was cut by 0 bases, the J end by 1 base, with 10 bases between. The CDR3 is 15 residues long.

Written as DNA, the CDR3 is TGCAGCGTTACAGGGTCGGGTGCAACCATATATTTT. As protein: CSVTGSGATIYF. The rearrangement joins TRBV29-1 to TRBJ1-3, with D maybe TRBD1 (6 bases). The V end lost 5 bases, the J end lost 10 bases, and 15 bases lay between the germline ends. The CDR3 runs 12 residues. Germline CDR1 reads SQVTM; CDR2 reads ANQGSEA.

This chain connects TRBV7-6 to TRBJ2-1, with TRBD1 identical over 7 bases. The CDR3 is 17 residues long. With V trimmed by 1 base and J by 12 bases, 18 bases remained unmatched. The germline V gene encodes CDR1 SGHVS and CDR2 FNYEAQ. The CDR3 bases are TGTGCCAGCAGCTTAGAACTGCCCGGGACAGCGGTTTCTGTGCAGTTCTTC. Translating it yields CASSLELPGTAVSVQFF.

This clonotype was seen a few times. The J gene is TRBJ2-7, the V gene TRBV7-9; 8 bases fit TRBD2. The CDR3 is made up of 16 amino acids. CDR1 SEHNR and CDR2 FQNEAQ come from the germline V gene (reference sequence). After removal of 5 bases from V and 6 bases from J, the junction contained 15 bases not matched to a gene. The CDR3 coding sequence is TGTGCCAGCAGCCCAAGCGGGAGTGGAGGGGCCGGCGAGCAGTACTTC. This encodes CASSPSGSGGAGEQYF.